These 32 T cell receptor beta chains share one sample of origin, sequenced in a study of cytomegalovirus exposure and HLA in healthy donors. Sequencing used immunoSEQ multiplex PCR; TCRdb keeps in-frame clones, though not all of them. The sample shows about 110,000 clones, approximately 94% of them seen only once. The sample comprised PBMCs. Receptors were obtained from a woman aged 18-29 years in good health and CMV-seronegative.

This clone was detected only once. The chain carries TRBV6-6 and TRBJ2-1; 12 nucleotides line up with TRBD2. CDR1 and CDR2 (germline): MNHNY, SVGAGI (reference sequence). This CDR3 comprises 15 residues. J gave up 7 bases and V 2 bases, and 3 bases lay outside the gene matches. The CDR3 nucleotides are TGTGCCAGCAGTTACGGACTAGCGGGGTATAATGAGCAGTTCTTC. Translated, it gives CASSYGLAGYNEQFF.

The chain carries TRBV2 and TRBJ2-3; weak D call: TRBD1 (6 bases). Germline values: CDR1 SNHLY, CDR2 FYNNEI. Between the trimmed V and J ends, which lost 6 bases and 6 bases, there was a span of 19 bases. The length of the CDR3 is 15 residues. Written as DNA, the CDR3 is TGTGCCAGCAGCAAAGGGAACACAGGGTACGATACGCAGTATTTT. It translates to CASSKGNTGYDTQYF.

This chain connects TRBV28 to TRBJ1-5; no reliable D call. The germline gives CDR1 MDHEN, CDR2 SYDVKM. The CDR3 sequence is 13 residues long. V shed 5 bases and J shed 6 bases, with 11 bases lying between them. This chain's CDR3 is CASSTQRVQPQHF. CDR3 nucleotide sequence: TGTGCCAGCAGTACGCAACGGGTTCAGCCCCAGCATTTT.

The V and J genes are TRBV6-4 and TRBJ2-3, with 10 bases matching TRBD2. V trimming: 4 bases; J trimming: 4 bases; junction bases outside the gene matches: 2. This CDR3 has 14 amino acids. Germline values: CDR1 MRHNA, CDR2 SNTAGT. The CDR3 loop is CASSASGGADTQYF. Written as DNA, the CDR3 is TGTGCCAGCAGTGCTAGCGGGGGCGCAGATACGCAGTATTTT.

The chain combines TRBV4-3 with TRBJ1-2; 7 bases match TRBD1. The CDR3 runs 17 residues. Germline assignment: CDR1 LGHNA and CDR2 YSLEER. J lost 3 bases, V lost 0 bases, and 10 bases had no gene match. CDR3 amino acids: CASSQDLGQEIHYGYTF. The CDR3 DNA is TGCGCCAGCAGCCAAGATCTCGGACAGGAGATCCACTATGGCTACACCTTC.

The chain couples TRBV28 to TRBJ1-5; 8 nucleotides align to TRBD1. CDR3 length: 16 amino acids. V lost 6 bases, J lost 7 bases, and 14 bases stayed unmatched. Germline-derived CDR1 and CDR2 are MDHEN and SYDVKM. CDR3 amino acids: CASRPDRGAVVQPQHF. The CDR3 DNA follows: TGTGCCAGCAGACCAGACAGGGGCGCGGTGGTCCAGCCCCAGCATTTT. Using reference TRBV28 and TRBJ1-5 for the parts outside the CDR3, the full variable domain is DVKVTQSSRYLVKRTGEKVFLECVQDMDHENMFWYRQDPGLGLRLIYFSYDVKMKEKGDIPEGYSVSREKKERFSLILESASTNQTSMYLCASRPDRGAVVQPQHFGDGTRLSIL.

The J gene is TRBJ1-4, the V gene TRBV7-2; 9 nucleotides line up with TRBD1. Unmatched junction bases numbered 6, after V lost 2 bases and J lost 8 bases. The CDR3 length is 15 residues. Per the germline V gene, CDR1 is SGHTA and CDR2 is FQGNSA. The CDR3 region has the DNA TGTGCCAGCAGCTTATTGAAGACAGGGGGGGAAAAACTGTTTTTT. Protein product: CASSLLKTGGEKLFF. The full variable domain, completed using reference TRBV7-2 and TRBJ1-4, is GAGVSQSPSNKVTEKGKDVELRCDPISGHTALYWYRQSLGQGLEFLIYFQGNSAPDKSGLPSDRFSAERTGGSVSTLTIQRTQQEDSAVYLCASSLLKTGGEKLFFGSGTQLSVL.

This chain links TRBV28 with TRBJ1-1; TRBD1 agrees at 7 bases. Germline V gives CDR1 MDHEN, CDR2 SYDVKM. The CDR3 loop spans 15 amino acids. The ends lost 6 bases at V and 0 bases at J; junction bases unmatched: 7. CDR3 in amino acids: CASRIEDRMNTEAFF. The CDR3 nucleotides read TGTGCCAGCAGAATCGAGGACAGGATGAACACTGAAGCTTTCTTT.

V usage is TRBV6-5 and J usage is TRBJ2-7; weak D call: TRBD1 (5 bases). V was pared by 0 bases and J by 2 bases, with 8 bases between. In germline, CDR1 is MNHEY, CDR2 SVGAGI. The CDR3 is 14 residues long. In DNA form, the CDR3 reads TGTGCCAGCAGTTACTCGGCAGGGACCTACGAGCAGTACTTC. Translated, it gives CASSYSAGTYEQYF.

V is TRBV28 and J is TRBJ2-5; TRBD1 is a possible D gene (6 bases). This CDR3 is built from 18 residues. V shed 3 bases and J shed 2 bases, with 22 bases lying between them. Germline CDR1 is MDHEN and CDR2 is SYDVKM. CDR3 sequence: CASSFYQPAARGQETQYF. CDR3 DNA: TGTGCCAGCAGTTTCTACCAACCCGCGGCGAGGGGGCAAGAGACCCAGTACTTC.

This chain connects TRBV6-5 to TRBJ2-7; 7 bases are shared with TRBD1. After removal of 2 bases from V and 0 bases from J, the junction contained 1 base not matched to a gene. CDR3 length equals 14 residues. Germline V gene sequence: CDR1 MNHEY, CDR2 SVGAGI. The DNA for the CDR3 is TGTGCCAGCAGTTACGGGGACAGCTCCTACGAGCAGTACTTC. Protein sequence: CASSYGDSSYEQYF.

The rearrangement uses TRBV28 and TRBJ1-3, with D tentatively TRBD1 (6 bases). This CDR3 is 15 amino acids long. CDR1 MDHEN and CDR2 SYDVKM come from the germline V gene. With 5 bases removed from V and 2 bases from J, the gap between germline ends came to 13 bases. The CDR3 sequence: CASSLHQGTGNTIYF. CDR3 nucleotide sequence: TGTGCCAGCAGTCTCCATCAGGGGACTGGAAACACCATATATTTT.

This clone was seen just once. The rearrangement links TRBV6-5 to TRBJ1-2, with 11 nucleotides matching TRBD1. The CDR3 runs 16 residues. Germline CDR1 and CDR2: MNHEY and SVGAGI. Unmatched junction bases numbered 9, after V lost 2 bases and J lost 7 bases. In DNA, the CDR3 is TGTGCCAGCAGTTACGGCGGGACAGGGGGAGAGGGTGGCTACACCTTC. This gives the protein CASSYGGTGGEGGYTF.

The V gene is TRBV12-2, the J gene TRBJ1-4. TRBV12-2 is designated a pseudogene. This CDR3 region has 19 residues. The CDR3, as DNA: TGTGCAAGTCGCTTAGCCCTAGAGTCCGGGGGAACAGTATGCGAAAAACTGTTTTTT. It is translated as CASRLALESGGTVCEKLFF.

The V call is TRBV19, the J call TRBJ1-5; TRBD1 aligns across 7 bases. From germline, CDR1 is LNHDA and CDR2 SQIVND (reference sequence). Trimming cost V 4 bases and J 5 bases; bases outside gene matches: 8. This CDR3 has 15 residues. CDR3 sequence reads: CASSTRDSNHQPQHF. CDR3 DNA sequence: TGTGCCAGTAGTACTCGGGACAGTAATCATCAGCCCCAGCATTTT.

The chain links TRBV9 to TRBJ1-3; D remains unclear. With 0 bases removed from V and 1 base from J, the gap between germline ends came to 5 bases. CDR3 length: 14 amino acids. The germline V gene encodes CDR1 SGDLS and CDR2 YYNGEE. The CDR3 region is CASSVAESGNTIYF. The CDR3 DNA sequence: TGTGCCAGCAGCGTAGCGGAGTCTGGAAACACCATATATTTT.

The rearrangement joins TRBV6-5 to TRBJ1-2; D gene unclear. Between the trimmed V and J ends, which lost 8 bases and 0 bases, there was a span of 10 bases. This CDR3 comprises 13 residues. CDR1 and CDR2 (germline): MNHEY, SVGAGI. Here the CDR3 reads CASRWLANYGYTF. In DNA, the CDR3 is TGTGCCAGCCGATGGCTAGCTAACTATGGCTACACCTTC.

V gene TRBV11-2 combines with J gene TRBJ2-7; D is uncertain. This CDR3 is built from 13 residues. Trimming stripped 4 bases from V and 0 bases from J, with 7 bases between. The germline gives CDR1 SGHAT, CDR2 FQNNGV. CDR3 sequence reads: CASSYTASYEQYF. DNA of the CDR3: TGTGCCAGCAGCTACACAGCCTCCTACGAGCAGTACTTC.

CDR3: CASSFPMNTEAFF. CDR3 bases: TGTGCCAGCAGTTTCCCTATGAACACTGAAGCTTTCTTT. This sequence joins TRBV28 and TRBJ1-1, with no clear D. This CDR3 comprises 13 residues. Trimming shortened V by 3 bases and J by 0 bases, and 5 bases separated the two germline ends. Germline CDR1 is MDHEN and CDR2 is SYDVKM. The full variable domain, with the rest looked up from reference TRBV28 and TRBJ1-1, is DVKVTQSSRYLVKRTGEKVFLECVQDMDHENMFWYRQDPGLGLRLIYFSYDVKMKEKGDIPEGYSVSREKKERFSLILESASTNQTSMYLCASSFPMNTEAFFGQGTRLTVV.

The chain employs TRBV4-2 and TRBJ1-2; 8 bases are a match to TRBD1. This CDR3 is 17 amino acids long. Germline values: CDR1 LGHNA, CDR2 YNFKEQ. Trimming took 0 bases from V and 6 from J; bases not matched to a gene: 12. CDR3 sequence reads: CASSQDRNRGGTDGYTF. The DNA for the CDR3 is TGTGCCAGCAGCCAAGACCGAAACAGGGGGGGAACGGATGGCTACACCTTC.

V gene TRBV6-5 combines with J gene TRBJ1-1; tentative D call: TRBD1 (6 bases). Germline V gives CDR1 MNHEY, CDR2 SVGAGI. Trimming pared 5 bases from V and 3 bases from J, leaving 10 bases between. CDR3 length: 13 amino acids. CDR3 bases: TGTGCCAGCAGTCCCTGGACAGACACTGAAGCTTTCTTT. Protein product: CASSPWTDTEAFF.

The gene calls are TRBV14 and TRBJ2-1, with TRBD2 matching 14 bases. J gave up 4 bases and V 1 base, and 6 bases lay outside the gene matches. The germline V gene has CDR1 SGHDN and CDR2 FVKESK. There are 18 residues in the CDR3. CDR3 coding DNA: TGTGCCAGCAGCCAAGCTGGACTAGCGGGGGGTCCTTACAATGAGCAGTTCTTC. Residues: CASSQAGLAGGPYNEQFF.

The genes are TRBV7-9 and TRBJ2-2; 11 positions match TRBD1. Germline lookup yields CDR1 SEHNR and CDR2 FQNEAQ (reference sequence). The CDR3 totals 18 residues. The ends lost 1 base at V and 2 bases at J; junction bases unmatched: 6. DNA for the CDR3: TGTGCCAGCAGCTTAGTTCCGGACAGGGGGCTTAACACCGGGGAGCTGTTTTTT. It translates to CASSLVPDRGLNTGELFF. Full variable domain (outside the CDR3, taken from reference TRBV7-9 and TRBJ2-2): DTGVSQNPRHKITKRGQNVTFRCDPISEHNRLYWYRQTLGQGPEFLTYFQNEAQLEKSRLLSDRFSAERPKGSFSTLEIQRTEQGDSAMYLCASSLVPDRGLNTGELFFGEGSRLTVL.

The V gene is TRBV27, the J gene TRBJ2-1, with a weak D call TRBD1 (6 bases). Trimming stripped 3 bases from V and 8 bases from J, with 11 bases between. Germline V gene lookup returns CDR1 MNHEY and CDR2 SMNVEV (reference sequence). This CDR3 comprises 13 residues. The CDR3 nucleotides read TGTGCCAGCAGTTTTGGAGCAGGGGATGAGCAGTTCTTC. This codes for CASSFGAGDEQFF.

The chain's CDR3 is CASSVGSGGVNSYEQYF. CDR3 bases: TGTGCCAGCAGCGTAGGTAGCGGGGGGGTCAACTCCTACGAGCAGTACTTC. The J gene is TRBJ2-7, the V gene TRBV9; 11 bases agree with TRBD2. Germline CDR1 is SGDLS and CDR2 is YYNGEE. After removal of 0 bases from V and 0 bases from J, the junction contained 5 bases not matched to a gene. This CDR3 is built from 17 residues.

The chain has TRBV18 and TRBJ2-3, with D possibly TRBD1 on 5 matching bases. The length of the CDR3 is 15 residues. V lost 1 base and J lost 2, with 10 bases in between. Germline CDR1 and CDR2: KGHSH and LQKENI. The CDR3 bases are TGTGCCAGCTCACCACTAGGACACCACACAGATACGCAGTATTTT. Protein product: CASSPLGHHTDTQYF.

J is TRBJ2-3 and V is TRBV7-8; 16 nucleotides agree with TRBD2. The J segment lost 4 bases and the V segment lost 5 bases, leaving 12 bases of the junction unmatched. CDR3 length equals 19 residues. Germline assignment: CDR1 SGHVS and CDR2 FQNEAQ. CDR3 sequence (DNA): TGTGCCAGCAGCCGATTTCCGGGACTAGCGGGGGGGGGAGCAGATACGCAGTATTTT. It translates to CASSRFPGLAGGGADTQYF. Looking up the rest from reference TRBV7-8 and TRBJ2-3 gives the full variable domain: GAGVSQSPRYKVAKRGQDVALRCDPISGHVSLFWYQQALGQGPEFLTYFQNEAQLDKSGLPSDRFFAERPEGSVSTLKIQRTQQEDSAVYLCASSRFPGLAGGGADTQYFGPGTRLTVL.

This sequence joins TRBV28 and TRBJ1-2, with 7 nucleotides matching TRBD1. CDR3 length equals 16 residues. V lost 2 bases and J lost 1; bases outside the gene matches: 7. The V gene's germline CDR1 is MDHEN and CDR2 SYDVKM. The CDR3 DNA reads TGTGCCAGCAGTTTACGTGGACAGGCGGGTAACTATGGCTACACCTTC. Protein product: CASSLRGQAGNYGYTF.

The J gene is TRBJ2-7, the V gene TRBV28; D possibly corresponds to TRBD2 (6 bases). Trimming shortened V by 2 bases and J by 5 bases, and 13 bases separated the two germline ends. This CDR3 has 14 residues. The germline gives CDR1 MDHEN, CDR2 SYDVKM. The CDR3 here is CASSLQGGGHEQYF. In nucleotides, the CDR3 is TGTGCCAGCAGTTTACAGGGAGGAGGCCACGAGCAGTACTTC.

The chain links TRBV9 to TRBJ1-3; TRBD1 matches at 7 bases. The V gene end was trimmed by 4 bases and the J gene end by 7 bases; junction bases not matched to a gene: 11. In germline, CDR1 is SGDLS, CDR2 YYNGEE. This CDR3 region has 15 residues. This chain's CDR3 is CASSHRQGQGNTIYF. The CDR3 coding sequence is TGTGCCAGCAGCCATCGACAGGGCCAGGGGAACACCATATATTTT. Drawing the rest from reference TRBV9 and TRBJ1-3, the complete variable domain is DSGVTQTPKHLITATGQRVTLRCSPRSGDLSVYWYQQSLDQGLQFLIQYYNGEERAKGNILERFSAQQFPDLHSELNLSSLELGDSALYFCASSHRQGQGNTIYFGEGSWLTVV.

The chain employs TRBV7-9 and TRBJ2-1; 7 nucleotides align to TRBD2. Per the germline V gene, CDR1 is SEHNR and CDR2 is FQNEAQ (reference sequence). The CDR3 totals 15 residues. Trimming at V came to 8 bases and at J to 1 base, leaving 8 bases not matched to a gene. CDR3 DNA: TGTGCCAGCGGGGCGGGGGTGGGGTCCTACAATGAGCAGTTCTTC. It yields the protein CASGAGVGSYNEQFF.

The chain uses TRBV9 and TRBJ1-1, with 7 bases matching TRBD1. V lost 5 bases, J lost 3 bases, and 7 bases stayed unmatched. Germline lookup yields CDR1 SGDLS and CDR2 YYNGEE. This CDR3 region has 14 residues. CDR3 amino acids: CASSKQGLDTEAFF. CDR3 in DNA: TGTGCCAGCAGTAAACAGGGGCTGGACACTGAAGCTTTCTTT.